The 11 T cell receptor beta chains presented below share a single source sample, sequenced in a study of blood T cell repertoires in COVID-19 (TCRdb year 2020). Libraries were constructed by the immunoSEQ multiplex PCR assay. The source is immuneACCESS, and TCRdb retained only in-frame sequences with V and J called. Part of the clones is not carried over; for the studies checked, unresolved V genes explain less than half of this, and the remainder is unexplained. Recorded for this sample are under 100,000 clones; around 87% of them occurred a single time. Approximately 18% of the sample is taken by the ten largest. The specimen was peripheral blood. The receptors come from a human donor in a cohort sampled during active COVID-19.

CDR3 DNA: TGTGCCACCAGCAGAGATTTCCAGGGATGGGGCTACACCTTC. Translating it yields CATSRDFQGWGYTF. This chain uses TRBV15 with TRBJ1-2; a weak D match, TRBD1 (5 bases). The V end lost 0 bases, the J end lost 8 bases, and 13 bases lay between the germline ends. This CDR3 is 14 amino acids long. CDR1 and CDR2 from the germline V gene are LNHNV and YYDKDF (reference sequence).

The V and J genes are TRBV2 and TRBJ1-4, with D possibly TRBD1 on 6 matching bases. V dropped 6 bases and J dropped 7 bases, with 12 bases sitting between them. CDR1 and CDR2 (germline): SNHLY, FYNNEI. The CDR3 is 13 amino acids. CDR3 DNA: TGTGCCAGCAGAAAACAGGGTGGTGAAAAACTGTTTTTT. Protein sequence: CASRKQGGEKLFF. Full variable domain (remainder filled in from reference TRBV2 and TRBJ1-4): EPEVTQTPSHQVTQMGQEVILRCVPISNHLYFYWYRQILGQKVEFLVSFYNNEISEKSEIFDDQFSVERPDGSNFTLKIRSTKLEDSAMYFCASRKQGGEKLFFGSGTQLSVL.

The V call is TRBV27, the J call TRBJ1-1; D may be TRBD1 (6 bases). The CDR3 contains 14 residues. CDR1 is MNHEY and CDR2 is SMNVEV in the germline V gene (reference sequence). Trimming shortened V by 4 bases and J by 4 bases, and 13 bases separated the two germline ends. In nucleotides, the CDR3 is TGTGCCAGCAGTTCCCGCCGGGGGGCCACTGAAGCTTTCTTT. Translated, it gives CASSSRRGATEAFF.

The genes are TRBV5-1 and TRBJ1-6, with D unresolved. Trimming shortened V by 0 bases and J by 7 bases, and 8 bases separated the two germline ends. This CDR3 contains 14 residues. The germline gives CDR1 SGHRS, CDR2 YFSETQ. The CDR3: CASSLEAGNSPLHF. The CDR3 bases are TGCGCCAGCAGCTTGGAGGCAGGAAATTCACCCCTCCACTTT.

V usage is TRBV6-5 and J usage is TRBJ1-1; D is possibly TRBD1 (6 bases). The V end lost 10 bases, the J end lost 3 bases, and 12 bases lay between the germline ends. Per the germline V gene, CDR1 is MNHEY and CDR2 is SVGAGI. The CDR3 extends over 12 amino acids. The CDR3 protein is CAIEQGHTEAFF. Written as DNA, the CDR3 is TGTGCCATTGAACAGGGCCACACTGAAGCTTTCTTT.

The gene calls are TRBV7-9 and TRBJ2-5; 9 bases are a match to TRBD2. Germline-derived CDR1 and CDR2 are SEHNR and FQNEAQ (reference sequence). V shed 4 bases and J 0 bases; nucleotides not matched to a gene: 3. This CDR3 region has 15 residues. As DNA, the CDR3 is TGTGCCAGCAGCTCAGCGGGGGGACACCAAGAGACCCAGTACTTC. Residues: CASSSAGGHQETQYF.

V gene TRBV19 combines with J gene TRBJ2-4, with TRBD1 identical over 8 bases. The CDR3 totals 17 residues. V lost 5 bases, J lost 1 base, and 10 bases stayed unmatched. Germline V CDR1 and CDR2: LNHDA, SQIVND (reference sequence). This CDR3 reads CASSVSGGLTAKNIQYF. CDR3 nucleotides: TGTGCCAGTAGTGTGTCAGGGGGCCTTACGGCCAAAAACATTCAGTACTTC.

The chain carries TRBV7-2 and TRBJ1-2; weak D call: TRBD1 (6 bases). Trimming removed 3 bases at V and 1 base at J, with 12 bases between. CDR1 is SGHTA, CDR2 FQGNSA, per germline. CDR3 length: 15 amino acids. DNA of the CDR3: TGTGCCAGCAGCTTGGGGGCAGGGGATAACTATGGCTACACCTTC. Its protein is CASSLGAGDNYGYTF.

This clone was detected only once. The CDR3 loop is CASIPGTAPNTGELFF. CDR3 sequence (DNA): TGTGCCAGCATCCCCGGGACAGCTCCGAACACCGGGGAGCTGTTTTTT. J is TRBJ2-2 and V is TRBV5-4; 7 nucleotides align to TRBD1. V lost 6 bases and J lost 0; bases outside the gene matches: 8. The CDR3 consists of 16 residues. In germline, CDR1 is SGHNT, CDR2 YYREEE (reference sequence).

The J gene is TRBJ2-1, the V gene TRBV11-1, with TRBD1 matching 9 bases. J was trimmed by 7 bases and V by 5 bases; bases with no gene match: 9. Germline-derived CDR1 and CDR2 are SGHAT and FQDESV (reference sequence). The CDR3 is made up of 15 amino acids. The CDR3 sequence: CASSPQGAPGNEQFF. Here the CDR3 DNA reads TGTGCCAGCAGCCCACAGGGGGCGCCGGGAAATGAGCAGTTCTTC. Together with reference TRBV11-1 and TRBJ2-1, the CDR3 gives the full variable domain: EAEVAQSPRYKITEKSQAVAFWCDPISGHATLYWYRQILGQGPELLVQFQDESVVDDSQLPKDRFSAERLKGVDSTLKIQPAELGDSAMYLCASSPQGAPGNEQFFGPGTRLTVL.

A few counts support this clone. The rearrangement joins TRBV12-3 or TRBV12-4 to TRBJ2-3; D gene uncertain. V was clipped by 7 bases and J by 2 bases, with 10 bases between them. The CDR3 runs to 13 residues. CDR3 sequence: CASTEANTDTQYF. For the CDR3, the DNA is TGTGCCAGCACTGAGGCTAACACAGATACGCAGTATTTT.